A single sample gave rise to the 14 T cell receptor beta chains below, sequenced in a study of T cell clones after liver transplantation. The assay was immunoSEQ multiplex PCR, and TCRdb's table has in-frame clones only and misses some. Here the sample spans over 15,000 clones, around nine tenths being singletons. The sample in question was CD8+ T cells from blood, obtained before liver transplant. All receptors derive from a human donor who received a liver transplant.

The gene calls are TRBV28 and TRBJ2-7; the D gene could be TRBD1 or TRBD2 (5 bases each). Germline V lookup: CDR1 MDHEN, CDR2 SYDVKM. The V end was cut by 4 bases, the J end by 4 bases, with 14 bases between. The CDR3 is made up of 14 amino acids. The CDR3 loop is CASSSRGWGYEQYF. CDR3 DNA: TGTGCCAGCAGTTCGCGAGGGTGGGGGTACGAGCAGTACTTC. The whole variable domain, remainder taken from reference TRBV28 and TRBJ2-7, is DVKVTQSSRYLVKRTGEKVFLECVQDMDHENMFWYRQDPGLGLRLIYFSYDVKMKEKGDIPEGYSVSREKKERFSLILESASTNQTSMYLCASSSRGWGYEQYFGPGTRLTVT.

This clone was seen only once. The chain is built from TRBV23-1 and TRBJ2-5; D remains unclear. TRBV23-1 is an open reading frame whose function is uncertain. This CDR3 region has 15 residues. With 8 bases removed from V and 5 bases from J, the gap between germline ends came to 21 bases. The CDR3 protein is CASVQPKEAGETQYF. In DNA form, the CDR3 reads TGCGCCAGCGTTCAACCGAAAGAGGCCGGGGAGACCCAGTACTTC.

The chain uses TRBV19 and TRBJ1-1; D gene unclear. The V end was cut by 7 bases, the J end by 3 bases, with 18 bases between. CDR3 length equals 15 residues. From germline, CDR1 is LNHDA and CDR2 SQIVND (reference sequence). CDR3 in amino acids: CASKFWSIGDTEAFF. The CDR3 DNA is TGTGCCAGTAAATTTTGGTCCATCGGGGACACTGAAGCTTTCTTT.

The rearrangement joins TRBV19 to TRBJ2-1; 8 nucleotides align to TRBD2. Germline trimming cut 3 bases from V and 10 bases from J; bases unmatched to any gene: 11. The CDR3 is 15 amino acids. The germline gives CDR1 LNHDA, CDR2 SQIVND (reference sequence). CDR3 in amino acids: CASSMSGGTPREQFF. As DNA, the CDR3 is TGTGCCAGTAGTATGAGCGGGGGCACCCCGCGGGAGCAGTTCTTC.

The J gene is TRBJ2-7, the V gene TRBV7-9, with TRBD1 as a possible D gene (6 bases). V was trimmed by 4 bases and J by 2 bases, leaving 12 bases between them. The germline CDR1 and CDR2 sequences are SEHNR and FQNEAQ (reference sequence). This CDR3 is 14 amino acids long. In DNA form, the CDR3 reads TGTGCCAGCAGCTACCGGGACACCGCCTACGAGCAGTACTTC. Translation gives CASSYRDTAYEQYF.

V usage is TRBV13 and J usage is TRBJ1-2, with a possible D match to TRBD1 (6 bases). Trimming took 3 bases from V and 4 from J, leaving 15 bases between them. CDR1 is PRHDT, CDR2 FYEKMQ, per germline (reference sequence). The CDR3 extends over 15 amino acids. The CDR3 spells CASSFTTGSGYGYTF. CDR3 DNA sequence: TGTGCCAGCAGCTTCACGACAGGCTCTGGCTATGGCTACACCTTC.

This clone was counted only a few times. CDR3 sequence: CASSEPNTEAFF. Written as DNA, the CDR3 is TGTGCCAGCAGTGAGCCGAACACTGAAGCTTTCTTT. V usage is TRBV27 and J usage is TRBJ1-1; D is ambiguous. Germline CDR1 reads MNHEY; CDR2 reads SMNVEV (reference sequence). This CDR3 is 12 amino acids long. Trimming took off 5 bases at V and 1 base at J, with 5 bases between the two ends.

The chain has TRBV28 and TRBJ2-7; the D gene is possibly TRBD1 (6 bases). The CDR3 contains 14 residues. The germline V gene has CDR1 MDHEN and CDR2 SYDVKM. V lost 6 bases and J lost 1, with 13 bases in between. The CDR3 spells CASSHGTTSYEQYF. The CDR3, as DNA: TGTGCCAGCAGCCACGGGACAACTTCCTACGAGCAGTACTTC. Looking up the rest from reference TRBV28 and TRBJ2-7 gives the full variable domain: DVKVTQSSRYLVKRTGEKVFLECVQDMDHENMFWYRQDPGLGLRLIYFSYDVKMKEKGDIPEGYSVSREKKERFSLILESASTNQTSMYLCASSHGTTSYEQYFGPGTRLTVT.

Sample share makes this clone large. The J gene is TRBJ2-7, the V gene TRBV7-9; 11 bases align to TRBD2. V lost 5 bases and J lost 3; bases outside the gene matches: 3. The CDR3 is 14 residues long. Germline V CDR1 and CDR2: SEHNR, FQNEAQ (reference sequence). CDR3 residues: CASSEGLAGYEQYF. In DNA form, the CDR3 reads TGTGCCAGCAGCGAAGGACTAGCGGGCTACGAGCAGTACTTC.

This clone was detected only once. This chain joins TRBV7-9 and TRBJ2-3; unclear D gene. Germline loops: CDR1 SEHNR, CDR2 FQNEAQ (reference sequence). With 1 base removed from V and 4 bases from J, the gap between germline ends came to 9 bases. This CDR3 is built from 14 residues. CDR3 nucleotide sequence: TGTGCCAGCAGCTTAGTGGGAATGCCAGATACGCAGTATTTT. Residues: CASSLVGMPDTQYF.

The CDR3 DNA reads TGTGCCAGCGGGAGACTAGCGGGGACTTACAATGAGCAGTTCTTC. Encoded protein: CASGRLAGTYNEQFF. The V call is TRBV2, the J call TRBJ2-1, with TRBD2 matching 11 bases. CDR1 is SNHLY, CDR2 FYNNEI, per germline. The CDR3 spans 15 residues. With V trimmed by 8 bases and J by 4 bases, 7 bases remained unmatched. Full variable domain (outside the CDR3, taken from reference TRBV2 and TRBJ2-1): EPEVTQTPSHQVTQMGQEVILRCVPISNHLYFYWYRQILGQKVEFLVSFYNNEISEKSEIFDDQFSVERPDGSNFTLKIRSTKLEDSAMYFCASGRLAGTYNEQFFGPGTRLTVL.

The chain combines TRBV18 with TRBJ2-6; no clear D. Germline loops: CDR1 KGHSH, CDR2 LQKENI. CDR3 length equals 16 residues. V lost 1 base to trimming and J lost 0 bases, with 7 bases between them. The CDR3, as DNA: TGTGCCAGCTCACCACGTGGTTTCTCTGGGGCCAACGTCCTGACTTTC. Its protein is CASSPRGFSGANVLTF.

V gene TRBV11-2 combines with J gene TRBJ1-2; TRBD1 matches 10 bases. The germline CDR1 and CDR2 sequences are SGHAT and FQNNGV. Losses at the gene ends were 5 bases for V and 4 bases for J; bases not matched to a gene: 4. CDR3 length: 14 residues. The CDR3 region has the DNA TGTGCCAGCAGCCAGGGACAGGGGCTCTATGGCTACACCTTC. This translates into CASSQGQGLYGYTF. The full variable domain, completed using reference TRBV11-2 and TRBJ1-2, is EAGVAQSPRYKIIEKRQSVAFWCNPISGHATLYWYQQILGQGPKLLIQFQNNGVVDDSQLPKDRFSAERLKGVDSTLKIQPAKLEDSAVYLCASSQGQGLYGYTFGSGTRLTVV.

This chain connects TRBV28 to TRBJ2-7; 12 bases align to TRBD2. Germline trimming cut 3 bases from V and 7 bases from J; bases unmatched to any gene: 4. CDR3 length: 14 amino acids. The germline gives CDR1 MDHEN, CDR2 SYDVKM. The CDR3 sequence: CASSLTSGSEEQYF. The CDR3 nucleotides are TGTGCCAGCAGTTTGACTAGCGGGAGCGAGGAGCAGTACTTC. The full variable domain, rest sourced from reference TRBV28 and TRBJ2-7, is DVKVTQSSRYLVKRTGEKVFLECVQDMDHENMFWYRQDPGLGLRLIYFSYDVKMKEKGDIPEGYSVSREKKERFSLILESASTNQTSMYLCASSLTSGSEEQYFGPGTRLTVT.